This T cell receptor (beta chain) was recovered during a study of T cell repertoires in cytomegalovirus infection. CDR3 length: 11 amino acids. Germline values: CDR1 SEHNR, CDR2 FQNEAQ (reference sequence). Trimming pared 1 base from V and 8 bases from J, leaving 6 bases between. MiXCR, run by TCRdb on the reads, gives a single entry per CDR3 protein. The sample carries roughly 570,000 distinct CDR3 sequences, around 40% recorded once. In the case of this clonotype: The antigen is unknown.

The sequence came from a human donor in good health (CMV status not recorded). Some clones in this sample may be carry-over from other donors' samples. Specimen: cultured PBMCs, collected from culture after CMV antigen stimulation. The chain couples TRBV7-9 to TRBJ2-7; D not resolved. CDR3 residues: CASSLDRKQYF. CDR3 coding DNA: TGTGCCAGCAGCTTAGACCGGAAGCAGTACTTC.